The clone carrying this T cell receptor beta chain was counted only a few times. Antigen unknown. TCRdb called the RT-PCR reads again in MiXCR, with one record for every CDR3 protein. The sample has 500,000 or so distinct CDR3 sequences, roughly 11% seen once. This entry comes from a study of response to subunit inactivated influenza vaccine. Findings and caveats of the study: The study's authors posited that every seasonal influenza vaccination enlists few new T cells.

Sequences were derived from PBMCs from blood, sampled 35 to 45 days after vaccination. The TCR comes from a man aged 50 to 60 who received an inactivated influenza vaccine.

The CDR3 DNA follows: TGTGCCAGCAGCTTAGCAAGCGGGAGGGCCTACGAGCAGTACTTC. This translates into CASSLASGRAYEQYF. The V and J genes are TRBV7-9 and TRBJ2-7, with 10 bases identical to TRBD2. This CDR3 is 15 amino acids long. Trimming at V came to 0 bases and at J to 2 bases, leaving 1 base not matched to a gene. CDR1 and CDR2 from the germline V gene are SEHNR and FQNEAQ (reference sequence).